The sequence of this TCR beta chain was determined in a study of blood T cell repertoires in COVID-19. Study-level background: In each case, the material was cDNA or gDNA derived from T cells, B-cell-depleted T cells, or PBMCs.

Germline V gene lookup returns CDR1 SGHNT and CDR2 YYREEE (reference sequence). V was pared by 4 bases and J by 2 bases, with 12 bases between. There are 15 residues in the CDR3. Original analysis: Cell counts per sample came from amplifying reference gene primers. Clones were sequenced by immunoSEQ multiplex PCR, and TCRdb holds only the in-frame ones, with some missing. That table gives V, J and clone size, and the DNA gave D and trimming. The sample lists around 85,000 clones, almost 90% occurring once. Material for sequencing was peripheral blood. This chain links TRBV5-4 with TRBJ2-2; D possibly corresponds to TRBD2 (6 bases). This receptor was identified in a woman of 80 years or more with active or convalescent COVID-19. The chain's CDR3 is CASSPGSGNTGELFF. In DNA, the CDR3 is TGTGCCAGCAGCCCTGGTAGCGGAAACACCGGGGAGCTGTTTTTT.